This T cell receptor (beta chain) was sequenced for a study of blood T cell repertoires in COVID-19. Overall study: The cDNA or gDNA used as material had been derived from T cells, B-cell-depleted T cells, or PBMCs.

Assay: immunoSEQ multiplex PCR; the TCRdb copy retains only in-frame clones and omits some. The sample comprises fewer than 700,000 clones, about 89% of which are singletons, and roughly 8% rests with the top ten. CDR1 MNHEY and CDR2 SVGAGI come from the germline V gene. The CDR3 has 11 amino acids. Trimming cost V 8 bases and J 5 bases, with 6 bases left between them. Seattle researchers signed up patients amid active infection and tracked them longitudinally. The source material was peripheral blood. This TCR came from a woman in her 50s with COVID-19, enrolled during active disease. The rearrangement links TRBV6-5 to TRBJ2-2, with unresolved D. CDR3 in DNA: TGTGCCAGCCAGTGGACCGGGGAGCTGTTTTTT. The encoded protein is CASQWTGELFF.